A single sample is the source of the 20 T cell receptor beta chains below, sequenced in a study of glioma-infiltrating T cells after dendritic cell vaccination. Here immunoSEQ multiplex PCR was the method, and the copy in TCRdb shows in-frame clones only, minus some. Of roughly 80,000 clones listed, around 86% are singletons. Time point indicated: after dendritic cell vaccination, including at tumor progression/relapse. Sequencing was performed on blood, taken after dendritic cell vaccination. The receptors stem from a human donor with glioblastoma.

CDR3 in amino acids: CASSDSGSSPYGYTF. CDR3 bases: TGTGCCAGCAGTGACTCCGGGTCTTCCCCCTATGGCTACACCTTC. The rearrangement joins TRBV25-1 to TRBJ1-2, with D unclear. Trimming stripped 3 bases from V and 4 bases from J, with 15 bases between. The CDR3 totals 15 residues. CDR1 and CDR2 (germline): MGHDK, SYGVNS.

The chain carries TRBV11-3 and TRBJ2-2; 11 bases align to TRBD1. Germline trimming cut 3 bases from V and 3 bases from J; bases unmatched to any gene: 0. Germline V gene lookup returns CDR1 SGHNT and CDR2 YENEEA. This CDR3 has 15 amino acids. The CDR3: CASSLDRGHTGELFF. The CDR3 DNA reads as TGTGCCAGCAGCTTGGACAGGGGGCACACCGGGGAGCTGTTTTTT.

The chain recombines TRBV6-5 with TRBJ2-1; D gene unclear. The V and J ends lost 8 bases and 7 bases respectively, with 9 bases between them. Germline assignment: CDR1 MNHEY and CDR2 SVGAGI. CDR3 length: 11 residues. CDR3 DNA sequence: TGTGCCAGCCGCCGGTGGAATGAGCAGTTCTTC. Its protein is CASRRWNEQFF.

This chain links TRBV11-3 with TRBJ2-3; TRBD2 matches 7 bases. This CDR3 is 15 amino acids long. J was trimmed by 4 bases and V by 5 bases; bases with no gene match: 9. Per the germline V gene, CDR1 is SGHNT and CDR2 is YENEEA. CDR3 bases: TGTGCCAGCAGCGCACGGGGGGAAAGCGCAGATACGCAGTATTTT. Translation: CASSARGESADTQYF.

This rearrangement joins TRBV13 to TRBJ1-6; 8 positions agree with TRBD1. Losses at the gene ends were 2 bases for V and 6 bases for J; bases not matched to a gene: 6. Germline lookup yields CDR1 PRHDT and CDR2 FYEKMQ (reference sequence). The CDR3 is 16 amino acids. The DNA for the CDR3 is TGTGCCAGCAGCTTAATCCAGGGGGCAGGTAATTCACCCCTCCACTTT. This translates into CASSLIQGAGNSPLHF.

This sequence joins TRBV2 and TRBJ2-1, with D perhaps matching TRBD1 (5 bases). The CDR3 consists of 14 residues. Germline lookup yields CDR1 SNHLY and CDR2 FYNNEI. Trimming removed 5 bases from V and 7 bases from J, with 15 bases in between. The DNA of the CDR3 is TGTGCCAGCAGTTTTAGCACAGGTTCAAATGAGCAGTTCTTC. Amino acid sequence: CASSFSTGSNEQFF.

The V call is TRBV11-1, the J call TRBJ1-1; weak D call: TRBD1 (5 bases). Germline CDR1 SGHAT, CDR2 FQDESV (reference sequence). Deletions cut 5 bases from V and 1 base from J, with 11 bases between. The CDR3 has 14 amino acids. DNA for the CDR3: TGTGCCAGCAGCCTGCGGGGGGAGAACACTGAAGCTTTCTTT. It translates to CASSLRGENTEAFF. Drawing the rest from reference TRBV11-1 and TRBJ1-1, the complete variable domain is EAEVAQSPRYKITEKSQAVAFWCDPISGHATLYWYRQILGQGPELLVQFQDESVVDDSQLPKDRFSAERLKGVDSTLKIQPAELGDSAMYLCASSLRGENTEAFFGQGTRLTVV.

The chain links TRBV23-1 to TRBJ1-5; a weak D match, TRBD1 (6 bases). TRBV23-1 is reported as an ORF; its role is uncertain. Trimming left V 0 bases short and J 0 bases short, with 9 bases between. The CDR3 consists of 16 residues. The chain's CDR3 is CASSQSNRDSNQPQHF. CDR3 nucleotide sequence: TGCGCCAGCAGTCAATCGAACAGGGATAGCAATCAGCCCCAGCATTTT.

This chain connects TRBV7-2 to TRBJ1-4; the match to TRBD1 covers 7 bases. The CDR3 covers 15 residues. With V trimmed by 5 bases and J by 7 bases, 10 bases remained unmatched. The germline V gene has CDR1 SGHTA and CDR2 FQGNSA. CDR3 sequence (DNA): TGTGCCAGCAGCCCACCCGCCTCAGGGGGTGAAAAACTGTTTTTT. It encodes CASSPPASGGEKLFF.

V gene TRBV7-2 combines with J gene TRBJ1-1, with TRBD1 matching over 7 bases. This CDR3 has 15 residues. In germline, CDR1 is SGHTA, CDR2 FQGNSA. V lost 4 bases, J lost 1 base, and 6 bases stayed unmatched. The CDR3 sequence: CASSYETGWNTEAFF. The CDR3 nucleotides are TGTGCCAGCAGCTATGAGACAGGGTGGAACACTGAAGCTTTCTTT. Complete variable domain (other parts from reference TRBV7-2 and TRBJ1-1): GAGVSQSPSNKVTEKGKDVELRCDPISGHTALYWYRQSLGQGLEFLIYFQGNSAPDKSGLPSDRFSAERTGGSVSTLTIQRTQQEDSAVYLCASSYETGWNTEAFFGQGTRLTVV.

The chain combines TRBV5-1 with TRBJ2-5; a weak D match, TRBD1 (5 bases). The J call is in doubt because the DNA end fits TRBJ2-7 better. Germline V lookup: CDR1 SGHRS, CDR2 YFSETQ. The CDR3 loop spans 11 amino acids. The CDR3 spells CASSPGYEQYF. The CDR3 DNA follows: TGCGCCAGCAGCCCAGGGTACGAGCAGTACTTC.

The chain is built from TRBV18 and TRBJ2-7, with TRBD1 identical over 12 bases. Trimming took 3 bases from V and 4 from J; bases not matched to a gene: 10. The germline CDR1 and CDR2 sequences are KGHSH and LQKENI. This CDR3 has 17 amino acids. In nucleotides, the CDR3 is TGTGCCAGCTCACCTGCACCGGGACAGGGGGCTCTTTACGAGCAGTACTTC. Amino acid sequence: CASSPAPGQGALYEQYF.

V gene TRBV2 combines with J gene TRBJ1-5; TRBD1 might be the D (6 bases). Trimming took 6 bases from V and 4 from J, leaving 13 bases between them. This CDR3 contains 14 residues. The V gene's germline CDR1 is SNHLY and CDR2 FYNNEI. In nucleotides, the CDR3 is TGTGCCAGCAGCGAAATTACAGGGAATCAGCCCCAGCATTTT. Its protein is CASSEITGNQPQHF.

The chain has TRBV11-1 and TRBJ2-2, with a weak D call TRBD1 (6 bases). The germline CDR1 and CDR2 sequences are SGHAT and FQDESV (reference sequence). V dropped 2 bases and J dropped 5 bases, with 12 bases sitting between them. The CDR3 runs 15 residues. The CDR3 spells CASSLRGGLTGELFF. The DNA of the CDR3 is TGTGCCAGCAGCTTAAGAGGGGGTCTTACCGGGGAGCTGTTTTTT.

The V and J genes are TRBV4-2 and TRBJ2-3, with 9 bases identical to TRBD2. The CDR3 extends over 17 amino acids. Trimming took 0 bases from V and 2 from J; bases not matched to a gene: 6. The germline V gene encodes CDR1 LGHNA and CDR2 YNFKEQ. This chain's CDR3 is CASSQETGGGVTDTQYF. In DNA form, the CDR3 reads TGTGCCAGCAGCCAAGAGACTGGCGGGGGGGTCACAGATACGCAGTATTTT.

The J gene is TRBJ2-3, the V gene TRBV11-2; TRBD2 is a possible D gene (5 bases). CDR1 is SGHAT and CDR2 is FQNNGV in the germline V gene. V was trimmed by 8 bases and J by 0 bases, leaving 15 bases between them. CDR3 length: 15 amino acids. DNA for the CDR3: TGTGCCAGCTCCCCCTGGACTTCTAGCACAGATACGCAGTATTTT. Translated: CASSPWTSSTDTQYF.

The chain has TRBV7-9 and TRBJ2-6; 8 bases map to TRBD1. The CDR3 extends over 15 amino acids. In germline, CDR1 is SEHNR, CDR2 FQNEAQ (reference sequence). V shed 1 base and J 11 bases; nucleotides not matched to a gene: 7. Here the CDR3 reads CASSLDRGYIYVLTF. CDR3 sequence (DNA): TGTGCCAGCAGCTTAGACAGGGGGTATATCTACGTCCTGACTTTC.

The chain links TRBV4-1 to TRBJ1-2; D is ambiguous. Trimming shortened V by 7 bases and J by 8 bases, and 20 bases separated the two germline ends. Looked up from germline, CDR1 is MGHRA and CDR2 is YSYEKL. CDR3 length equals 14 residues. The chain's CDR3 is CASTRGGRSSGYTF. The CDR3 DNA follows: TGCGCCAGCACCCGAGGAGGGAGATCGAGCGGCTACACCTTC.

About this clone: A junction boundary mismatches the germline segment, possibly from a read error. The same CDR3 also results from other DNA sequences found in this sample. The CDR3 DNA follows: TGCGCCAGTAGTTCAGGACAGGGAGGAAATCAGCCCCAGCATTTT. Protein product: CASSSGQGGNQPQHF. The chain links TRBV19 to TRBJ1-5, with TRBD1 matching 8 bases. Germline CDR1 is LNHDA and CDR2 is SQIVND (reference sequence). CDR3 length: 15 amino acids.

The CDR3 here is CASSLLGQGARDTQYF. CDR3 nucleotide sequence: TGTGCCAGCAGCCTCCTGGGACAGGGGGCGCGCGATACGCAGTATTTT. J is TRBJ2-3 and V is TRBV7-2; TRBD1 agrees at 12 bases. This CDR3 region has 16 residues. J gave up 6 bases and V 5 bases, and 9 bases lay outside the gene matches. Germline-derived CDR1 and CDR2 are SGHTA and FQGNSA.